The 23 T cell receptor beta chains in this list originate from one sample, sequenced in a study of tumor-infiltrating lymphocytes in localized non-small cell lung cancer. This table comes from immunoSEQ multiplex PCR, and its TCRdb copy is limited to in-frame clones, with some not included. In the table there are about 16,000 clones, 69% of which are singletons. Sequencing was carried out using lung tumor tissue. These TCRs come from a human donor with non-small cell lung cancer.

This clone turned up a few times. The rearrangement links TRBV9 to TRBJ2-5, with 12 bases identical to TRBD2. The CDR3 sequence is 18 residues long. V was clipped by 2 bases and J by 5 bases; unmatched bases: 13. Germline lookup yields CDR1 SGDLS and CDR2 YYNGEE. The CDR3 DNA is TGTGCCAGCAGCGTTGGGCTAGCGGGAGGGCCATCGTGGGAGACCCAGTACTTC. The encoded protein is CASSVGLAGGPSWETQYF.

This chain links TRBV6-5 with TRBJ1-3, with TRBD1 as a possible D gene (6 bases). The CDR3 length is 15 residues. The V and J ends lost 7 bases and 3 bases respectively, with 16 bases between them. Germline CDR1 and CDR2: MNHEY and SVGAGI. DNA for the CDR3: TGTGCCAGCAAGCAGACAGGTGGCTTTGGAAACACCATATATTTT. Translating gives CASKQTGGFGNTIYF.

This clone showed up just once. The DNA of the CDR3 is TGTGCCAGCAGCGTAGAGAGGGGATACACCGGGGAGCTGTTTTTT. Encoded protein: CASSVERGYTGELFF. The V and J genes are TRBV9 and TRBJ2-2; D could derive from TRBD1 or TRBD2 (5 bases each). CDR3 length: 15 amino acids. CDR1 SGDLS and CDR2 YYNGEE come from the germline V gene. Trimming cost V 0 bases and J 3 bases, with 9 bases left between them.

This chain joins TRBV28 and TRBJ1-5, with 7 nucleotides matching TRBD1. From germline, CDR1 is MDHEN and CDR2 SYDVKM. This CDR3 is 14 amino acids long. The V segment lost 7 bases and the J segment 0 bases; nucleotides outside the gene matches: 3. CDR3 in amino acids: CASNRGHSNQPQHF. CDR3 DNA: TGTGCCAGCAATAGGGGGCATAGCAATCAGCCCCAGCATTTT.

The rearrangement joins TRBV7-2 to TRBJ2-5, with TRBD2 matching 12 bases. This CDR3 spans 16 amino acids. The germline V gene encodes CDR1 SGHTA and CDR2 FQGNSA. The V gene end was trimmed by 0 bases and the J gene end by 7 bases; junction bases not matched to a gene: 6. As DNA, the CDR3 is TGTGCCAGCAGCTTAGCTCCTAGCGGGGGGGTTGGGACCCAGTACTTC. Its protein product is CASSLAPSGGVGTQYF.

The chain is built from TRBV7-9 and TRBJ2-4; D is ambiguous. Trimming stripped 2 bases from V and 6 bases from J, with 11 bases between. CDR3 size: 14 residues. Looked up from germline, CDR1 is SEHNR and CDR2 is FQNEAQ (reference sequence). Written as DNA, the CDR3 is TGTGCCAGCAGCTTACCCGGCCCCGGAAACATTCAGTACTTC. This gives the protein CASSLPGPGNIQYF.

This chain uses TRBV7-6 with TRBJ2-3; D uncertain. This CDR3 has 14 residues. The V and J ends lost 5 bases and 2 bases respectively, with 11 bases between them. Germline lookup yields CDR1 SGHVS and CDR2 FNYEAQ. Here the CDR3 DNA reads TGTGCCAGCAGCCTTAAAGGTGTCACAGATACGCAGTATTTT. Translating it yields CASSLKGVTDTQYF.

This rearrangement joins TRBV18 to TRBJ1-1, with 10 bases that match TRBD1. Germline values: CDR1 KGHSH, CDR2 LQKENI. The CDR3 contains 21 residues. Trimming cost V 2 bases and J 0 bases; bases outside gene matches: 18. The CDR3 reads CASSPFDISGTGVALNTEAFF. The CDR3 region has the DNA TGTGCCAGCTCACCATTCGATATCTCGGGGACAGGGGTTGCGTTGAACACTGAAGCTTTCTTT.

This clone was seen more than once but under ten times. CDR3 in DNA: TGTGCCAGCAGTAATTATCTAGGACAGCCCCAGCATTTT. Its translation: CASSNYLGQPQHF. The gene calls are TRBV28 and TRBJ1-5; D not certain. This CDR3 is 13 amino acids long. The V and J ends lost 5 bases and 7 bases respectively, with 12 bases between them. Germline assignment: CDR1 MDHEN and CDR2 SYDVKM.

The rearrangement uses TRBV6-4 and TRBJ2-1, with a weak D call TRBD2 (6 bases). The V end was cut by 0 bases, the J end by 0 bases, with 6 bases between. The CDR3 is 15 residues long. From germline, CDR1 is MRHNA and CDR2 SNTAGT. The CDR3 sequence is CASSDSSGSYNEQFF. The CDR3 DNA follows: TGTGCCAGCAGTGACTCTAGCGGCTCCTACAATGAGCAGTTCTTC.

V gene TRBV6-1 combines with J gene TRBJ2-1, with D possibly being TRBD1 (5 bases). This CDR3 has 15 residues. The V end was cut by 6 bases, the J end by 2 bases, with 14 bases between. Germline-derived CDR1 and CDR2 are MNHNS and SASEGT. CDR3 nucleotides: TGTGCCAGCAGGGAAAGGGGTTCGCCCTACAATGAGCAGTTCTTC. It yields the protein CASRERGSPYNEQFF.

This chain joins TRBV7-9 and TRBJ1-1, with a tentative D call TRBD1 (5 bases). The CDR3 has 14 residues. V was cut by 6 bases and J by 1 base, with 12 bases left in between. Germline loops: CDR1 SEHNR, CDR2 FQNEAQ (reference sequence). The CDR3 loop reads CASRIGERNTEAFF. The CDR3 DNA reads as TGTGCCAGCAGGATAGGGGAGAGGAACACTGAAGCTTTCTTT.

In its sample, this clone was seen once. DNA for the CDR3: TGTGCCAGCAGCACAGACGCCGGGGCTGAGACCCAGTACTTC. It codes for CASSTDAGAETQYF. The chain employs TRBV5-4 and TRBJ2-5, with D perhaps TRBD1 or TRBD2 (5 bases each). The CDR3 spans 14 residues. V shed 4 bases and J shed 5 bases, with 15 bases lying between them. CDR1 is SGHNT, CDR2 YYREEE, per germline (reference sequence). Full variable domain (missing parts from reference TRBV5-4 and TRBJ2-5): ETGVTQSPTHLIKTRGQQVTLRCSSQSGHNTVSWYQQALGQGPQFIFQYYREEENGRGNFPPRFSGLQFPNYSSELNVNALELDDSALYLCASSTDAGAETQYFGPGTRLLVL.

V gene TRBV9 combines with J gene TRBJ1-2, with TRBD1 as a possible D gene (5 bases). V was clipped by 5 bases and J by 8 bases, with 19 bases between them. The CDR3 contains 14 residues. Germline-derived CDR1 and CDR2 are SGDLS and YYNGEE. The CDR3 DNA follows: TGTGCCAGCAGTGCGGGGGGTTCGGGGCAAGGCTACACCTTC. As protein: CASSAGGSGQGYTF.

V usage is TRBV19 and J usage is TRBJ2-2; D is unresolved. V gave up 3 bases and J gave up 1 base, with 9 bases separating them. The length of the CDR3 is 15 residues. Germline-derived CDR1 and CDR2 are LNHDA and SQIVND (reference sequence). DNA of the CDR3: TGTGCCAGTAGTATCTTAGAGTTGAACACCGGGGAGCTGTTTTTT. Translating gives CASSILELNTGELFF.

The V call is TRBV6-1, the J call TRBJ2-7; D is tentatively TRBD1 or TRBD2 (5 bases each). From germline, CDR1 is MNHNS and CDR2 SASEGT. The CDR3 runs to 15 residues. Trimming shortened V by 6 bases and J by 5 bases, and 20 bases separated the two germline ends. The CDR3 region is CASSDLGTTRNEQYF. As DNA, the CDR3 is TGTGCCAGCAGCGACCTTGGGACGACGAGGAACGAGCAGTACTTC.

In this sample, this clone turned up once. A junction boundary mismatches the germline segment, possibly from a read error. The chain employs TRBV5-1 and TRBJ2-7, with 7 nucleotides matching TRBD1. CDR3 length: 14 amino acids. Germline CDR1 and CDR2: SGHRS and YFSETQ. CDR3: CASSLGTVSYEQYF. The CDR3 bases are TGTGCCAGCAGCTTGGGGACAGTATCCTACGAGCAGTACTTC. The variable domain in full, with the rest retrieved from reference TRBV5-1 and TRBJ2-7, is KAGVTQTPRYLIKTRGQQVTLSCSPISGHRSVSWYQQTPGQGLQFLFEYFSETQRNKGNFPGRFSGRQFSNSRSEMNVSTLELGDSALYLCASSLGTVSYEQYFGPGTRLTVT.

This CDR3 reads CASRVDRTYNATNEKLFF. The CDR3 region has the DNA TGTGCCAGCAGGGTGGACAGGACCTACAACGCAACTAATGAAAAACTGTTTTTT. The V gene is TRBV2, the J gene TRBJ1-4, with 7 bases aligning to TRBD1. The V and J ends lost 6 bases and 0 bases, in that order; junction bases with no gene match: 13. CDR1 and CDR2 from the germline V gene are SNHLY and FYNNEI. CDR3 length: 18 residues.

This clone was found a few times. The CDR3 loop reads CASSQGQGTTTDTQYF. In DNA form, the CDR3 reads TGTGCCAGCAGCCAGGGACAGGGAACCACCACAGATACGCAGTATTTT. J is TRBJ2-3 and V is TRBV4-2, with TRBD1 identical over 9 bases. The germline CDR1 and CDR2 sequences are LGHNA and YNFKEQ. The CDR3 is made up of 16 amino acids. V lost 3 bases and J lost 2; bases outside the gene matches: 6.

Worth noting for this clone: The same CDR3 arises from other DNA sequences in this sample as well. This chain uses TRBV7-9 with TRBJ2-2, with D tentatively TRBD1 or TRBD2 (5 bases each). Germline CDR1 reads SEHNR; CDR2 reads FQNEAQ (reference sequence). This CDR3 spans 15 amino acids. V was pared by 4 bases and J by 5 bases, with 14 bases between. CDR3 region: CASSSPEGITGELFF. The CDR3, as DNA: TGTGCCAGCAGCTCCCCCGAGGGGATTACCGGGGAGCTGTTTTTT. Looking up the rest from reference TRBV7-9 and TRBJ2-2 gives the full variable domain: DTGVSQNPRHKITKRGQNVTFRCDPISEHNRLYWYRQTLGQGPEFLTYFQNEAQLEKSRLLSDRFSAERPKGSFSTLEIQRTEQGDSAMYLCASSSPEGITGELFFGEGSRLTVL.

This clone was seen only once. The CDR3 spells CASSLGTATQYF. The CDR3 DNA reads as TGTGCCAGCAGCCTAGGGACAGCCACGCAGTATTTT. V and J are TRBV5-5 and TRBJ2-3; 7 bases line up with TRBD1. There are 12 residues in the CDR3. V dropped 4 bases and J dropped 9; count of bases not matched to a gene: 5. Germline V gene data show CDR1 as SGHKS and CDR2 as YYEKEE (reference sequence).

The gene calls are TRBV12-5 and TRBJ2-1; D not resolved. Trimming removed 5 bases at V and 8 bases at J, with 10 bases between. Germline V gene lookup returns CDR1 LGHNT and CDR2 FRNRAP. CDR3 size: 12 residues. CDR3 nucleotides: TGTGCTAGTGGTGTTGTGAAGGATGAGCAGTTCTTC. As protein: CASGVVKDEQFF.

The gene calls are TRBV28 and TRBJ1-5; D possibly corresponds to TRBD1 (5 bases). The CDR3 has 15 residues. Germline CDR1 is MDHEN and CDR2 is SYDVKM. Trimming removed 8 bases at V and 7 bases at J, with 21 bases between. The CDR3, as DNA: TGTGCCAGCCATCTTGCTGAGGGGAACGGGCAGCCCCAGCATTTT. This codes for CASHLAEGNGQPQHF. The full variable domain, with the rest looked up from reference TRBV28 and TRBJ1-5, is DVKVTQSSRYLVKRTGEKVFLECVQDMDHENMFWYRQDPGLGLRLIYFSYDVKMKEKGDIPEGYSVSREKKERFSLILESASTNQTSMYLCASHLAEGNGQPQHFGDGTRLSIL.